Each of the 20 T cell receptor beta chains below was sequenced from the same sample in a study of blood T cell repertoires in COVID-19 (dated by TCRdb to about 2020). Library preparation used the immunoSEQ multiplex PCR assay. Held by TCRdb, this immuneACCESS table contains in-frame sequences only and omits some clones. Under half of the omission traces to an unresolved V gene where checked; the cause of the rest is unknown. Counted in this sample were under 200,000 clones; 70% to 80% of them appeared once. The ten largest account for about 6.5% of the sample. Source material: peripheral blood. The receptors shown here come from a woman in her thirties or forties with COVID-19, enrolled during active disease.

The chain is built from TRBV6-5 and TRBJ2-7, with a tentative D call TRBD1 (6 bases). The germline CDR1 and CDR2 sequences are MNHEY and SVGAGI. V dropped 7 bases and J dropped 1 base, with 11 bases sitting between them. This CDR3 contains 13 residues. The CDR3 DNA is TGTGCCAGCACCGGGACATCTTCCTACGAGCAGTACTTC. Protein sequence: CASTGTSSYEQYF.

V and J are TRBV30 and TRBJ2-3; D perhaps matches TRBD2 (6 bases). There are 13 residues in the CDR3. Trimming took off 4 bases at V and 2 bases at J, with 10 bases between the two ends. The V gene's germline CDR1 is GTSNPN and CDR2 SVGIG (reference sequence). CDR3 in amino acids: CAWMTGVTDTQYF. Written as DNA, the CDR3 is TGTGCCTGGATGACGGGGGTCACAGATACGCAGTATTTT.

The rearrangement links TRBV10-3 to TRBJ2-1; 9 bases are shared with TRBD1. The V segment lost 7 bases and the J segment 4 bases; nucleotides outside the gene matches: 11. Germline CDR1 is ENHRY and CDR2 is SYGVKD. The CDR3 runs to 16 residues. The CDR3 sequence: CAITSSRDRAYNEQFF. CDR3 in DNA: TGTGCCATCACCTCGTCAAGGGACAGGGCTTACAATGAGCAGTTCTTC.

V gene TRBV25-1 combines with J gene TRBJ1-5, with D possibly matching TRBD1 (6 bases). The CDR3 totals 16 residues. V gave up 1 base and J gave up 2 bases, with 12 bases separating them. CDR1 is MGHDK, CDR2 SYGVNS, per germline. CDR3 nucleotide sequence: TGTGCCAGCAGTGAATCGGGGGGGGCGGGCAATCAGCCCCAGCATTTT. This codes for CASSESGGAGNQPQHF.

V is TRBV10-1 and J is TRBJ2-2; 12 bases fit TRBD2. The germline CDR1 and CDR2 sequences are WNHNN and SYGVQD (reference sequence). This CDR3 contains 15 residues. V shed 6 bases, J shed 5 bases, and the junction held 4 bases outside the gene matches. CDR3 sequence: CASRRTSGTTGELFF. The CDR3 DNA is TGCGCCAGCAGGAGGACTAGCGGGACTACCGGGGAGCTGTTTTTT.

The genes are TRBV7-9 and TRBJ1-2; 10 bases are shared with TRBD1. The CDR3 is 17 amino acids. Germline V gene lookup returns CDR1 SEHNR and CDR2 FQNEAQ (reference sequence). Trimming removed 2 bases from V and 6 bases from J; junction bases left unmatched: 12. In DNA, the CDR3 is TGTGCCAGCAGCTTAAGTGACAGGGGGCGAGCAGGCCATGGCTACACCTTC. As protein: CASSLSDRGRAGHGYTF.

V and J are TRBV5-8 and TRBJ2-3; D not resolved. The germline gives CDR1 SGHTS, CDR2 YDEGEE. Trimming removed 0 bases at V and 0 bases at J, with 8 bases between. The CDR3 is 15 residues long. CDR3 bases: TGTGCCAGCAGCTTGGGGCAGACTAGCACAGATACGCAGTATTTT. It yields the protein CASSLGQTSTDTQYF.

This chain links TRBV15 with TRBJ2-4, with D perhaps TRBD2 (6 bases). The germline V gene has CDR1 LNHNV and CDR2 YYDKDF (reference sequence). The CDR3 consists of 15 residues. V was shortened by 0 bases and J by 7 bases, with 13 bases between the two germline ends. CDR3 bases: TGTGCCACCAGCAGAGATCGGGGGAGTGTGAACATTCAGTACTTC. Protein sequence: CATSRDRGSVNIQYF.

The chain is built from TRBV6-6 and TRBJ1-2, with TRBD1 as a possible D gene (5 bases). Germline lookup yields CDR1 MNHNY and CDR2 SVGAGI (reference sequence). With 0 bases removed from V and 8 bases from J, the gap between germline ends came to 16 bases. The CDR3 has 15 amino acids. CDR3 residues: CASSYSSGTGGGYTF. CDR3 DNA: TGTGCCAGCAGTTACTCATCCGGGACTGGCGGGGGCTACACCTTC.

The gene calls are TRBV3-1 (or the pseudogene TRBV3-2) and TRBJ1-6, with D possibly matching TRBD1 (5 bases). The CDR3 covers 14 residues. Trimming shortened V by 3 bases and J by 7 bases, and 10 bases separated the two germline ends. CDR1 is LGHDT and CDR2 is YNNKEL in the germline V gene (reference sequence). The CDR3, as DNA: TGTGCCAGCAGCCAGGCAGGGAACAATTCACCCCTCCACTTT. This sequence encodes CASSQAGNNSPLHF.

This chain connects TRBV5-1 to TRBJ2-1; 7 bases align to TRBD1. This CDR3 contains 16 residues. V lost 4 bases to trimming and J lost 5 bases; unmatched junction nucleotides: 12. CDR1 is SGHRS, CDR2 YFSETQ, per germline. The CDR3 nucleotides read TGCGCCAGCAGCCTGGGCCGGGACAGCAAGAACAATGAGCAGTTCTTC. Its translation is CASSLGRDSKNNEQFF.

This chain uses TRBV5-1 with TRBJ1-6, with a weak D call TRBD1 (6 bases). Between the trimmed V and J ends, which lost 0 bases and 9 bases, there was a span of 13 bases. The CDR3 length is 15 residues. Germline V gene sequence: CDR1 SGHRS, CDR2 YFSETQ. The CDR3 reads CASSLGSGEGSPLHF. The CDR3 nucleotides read TGCGCCAGCAGCTTGGGGTCAGGGGAGGGTTCACCCCTCCACTTT.

This clone was detected only a few times. The chain carries TRBV30 and TRBJ1-2; weak D call: TRBD1 (6 bases). The V gene lost 3 bases and the J gene lost 5 bases, with 10 bases spanning the gap. The germline V gene has CDR1 GTSNPN and CDR2 SVGIG (reference sequence). This CDR3 contains 12 residues. CDR3 in amino acids: CAWSLRGYGYTF. As DNA, the CDR3 is TGTGCCTGGAGCCTAAGGGGGTATGGCTACACCTTC. The entire variable domain, with the rest obtained from reference TRBV30 and TRBJ1-2, is as follows: SQTIHQWPATLVQPVGSPLSLECTVEGTSNPNLYWYRQAAGRGLQLLFYSVGIGQISSEVPQNLSASRPQDRQFILSSKKLLLSDSGFYLCAWSLRGYGYTFGSGTRLTVV.

The chain recombines TRBV3-1 (or the pseudogene TRBV3-2) with TRBJ2-1; no definite D call. Germline V gene sequence: CDR1 LGHDT, CDR2 YNNKEL (reference sequence). The length of the CDR3 is 12 residues. The V and J ends lost 1 base and 14 bases respectively, with 12 bases between them. The DNA of the CDR3 is TGTGCCAGCAGCCAAGGTCGGCGGATTGAGTTCTTC. Protein: CASSQGRRIEFF.

This clone was seen a handful of times. The chain is built from TRBV29-1 and TRBJ2-3; 13 bases match TRBD2. The CDR3 runs to 20 residues. CDR1 SQVTM and CDR2 ANQGSEA come from the germline V gene. J gave up 0 bases and V 7 bases, and 19 bases lay outside the gene matches. The CDR3 region is CSAAQPGLAGITASTDTQYF. In nucleotides, the CDR3 is TGCAGCGCAGCCCAACCGGGACTAGCGGGAATAACCGCTAGCACAGATACGCAGTATTTT.

V usage is TRBV7-9 and J usage is TRBJ2-7; TRBD1 aligns across 10 bases. Germline V gene sequence: CDR1 SEHNR, CDR2 FQNEAQ (reference sequence). Losses at the gene ends were 5 bases for V and 5 bases for J; bases not matched to a gene: 9. The CDR3 is 15 residues long. CDR3 coding DNA: TGTGCCAGCAGCCAACCGGGACAGGGGAGCGACGAGCAGTACTTC. Translating it yields CASSQPGQGSDEQYF.

The chain is built from TRBV2 and TRBJ1-4; D not resolved. The V end was cut by 7 bases, the J end by 5 bases, with 11 bases between. The CDR3 extends over 13 amino acids. Germline V lookup: CDR1 SNHLY, CDR2 FYNNEI. CDR3 sequence (DNA): TGTGCCAGCACCAATGTCGAGAATGAAAAACTGTTTTTT. Amino acid sequence: CASTNVENEKLFF.

This clone came up once. The chain recombines TRBV29-1 with TRBJ1-4; TRBD1 might be the D (6 bases). Trimming left V 6 bases short and J 0 bases short, with 8 bases between. CDR1 is SQVTM and CDR2 is ANQGSEA in the germline V gene. This CDR3 has 13 amino acids. The CDR3 DNA is TGCAGCGTGAGGACAGCAACTAATGAAAAACTGTTTTTT. Amino acid sequence: CSVRTATNEKLFF.

The chain uses TRBV2 and TRBJ2-2, with 8 bases aligning to TRBD2. The CDR3 contains 14 residues. Germline V gives CDR1 SNHLY, CDR2 FYNNEI. Trimming at V came to 7 bases and at J to 7 bases, leaving 8 bases not matched to a gene. The CDR3 protein is CASTFGGGIGELFF. The CDR3 coding sequence is TGTGCCAGCACCTTCGGGGGGGGGATCGGGGAGCTGTTTTTT.

The chain recombines TRBV21-1 with TRBJ2-1; the D call in the table, TRBD1, was not verified against the DNA. TRBV21-1 is an annotated pseudogene. This CDR3 spans 12 amino acids. CDR3 region: CASSKISREQFF. For the CDR3, the DNA is TGTGCCAGCAGCAAAATCAGCAGGGAGCAGTTCTTC.